Reported below is one T cell receptor (beta chain). Its antigen is not known. The data derive from a study of cytomegalovirus exposure and HLA in healthy donors. Points from the study as a whole: In the approximately 120 validation repertoires, a later analysis found that first-cohort TCR clusters tended to co-occur.

Sequencing was performed with immunoSEQ multiplex PCR; in TCRdb, only in-frame clones are kept and a portion is missing. Of about 120,000 clones in the sample, approximately 91% were seen once. V lost 4 bases to trimming and J lost 5 bases; unmatched junction nucleotides: 7. Looked up from germline, CDR1 is KGHSY and CDR2 is FQNENV. The CDR3 is made up of 15 amino acids. Material for sequencing was PBMCs. The V gene is TRBV16, the J gene TRBJ2-2; 7 bases are shared with TRBD1. This receptor was identified in a man between 18 and 35 years old in good health and CMV-seropositive. The DNA of the CDR3 is TGTGCCAGCAGCCCGGACAGGCAGGGGACCGGGGAGCTGTTTTTT. This sequence encodes CASSPDRQGTGELFF.